The source of this T cell receptor beta chain is a study of blood T cell repertoires in COVID-19 (dated by TCRdb to between 2020 and 2021). In the study overall: Samples covering the acute and convalescent phases of COVID-19 were provided by collaborators in the United States, Italy and Spain. Nearly every sample came with metadata listing a de-identified subject ID, COVID-19 status, age in years and sex. The material from the prospective study consisted of cDNA or gDNA derived from T cells, B-cell-depleted T cells, or PBMCs. The repertoires were released in a freely available public database intended as a resource for research on the immune response to SARS-CoV-2. The dataset comprised deeply sampled blood TCRbeta repertoires from subjects exposed to, actively infected with, or recovered from COVID-19. Samples came from the ongoing ImmuneRACE study (first 160 participants) plus 1,254 subjects from 6 global collaborators. Where HLA class I and class II types were available, the types were taken from metadata supplied by the sample provider, not from assay-based typing.

Collaborating institutions collected whole blood in K2EDTA tubes following their own protocols. For TCRbeta analysis, collaborator samples were shipped as frozen whole blood, as isolated PBMCs, or as DNA extracted from either sample type. Spanning cysteine to phenylalanine, the CDR3 consists of 14 amino acids. Only the CDR3 portion is preserved as DNA: 42 bases, with reading frame beginning at the first base. The trim is 2 bases for V and 6 bases for J, with a gap of 14 bases between the germline ends. In the germline V gene (reference sequence), CDR1 corresponds to MNHEY and CDR2 to SMNVEV. TCRbeta CDR3 regions were amplified from genomic DNA by means of the immunoSEQ Assay, a bias-controlled multiplex PCR. On the study's bioinformatics: Nucleated cell counts per sample were estimated from amplification of reference gene primers within the assay. Sequence reads were collapsed and filtered to measure the absolute abundance of every unique TCRbeta CDR3 rearrangement. For each sample, productive Simpson clonality was calculated as the square root of Simpson's diversity index across productive rearrangements. TCRdb carries this immuneACCESS record with in-frame sequences only. Its versions omit some clonotypes, under half of them owing to an unresolved V gene in the studies checked, with the rest unexplained. The DNA was the basis for D and trimming; V, J and clone size are from that table. The sample has about 140,000 clones on record, approximately 86% of them singletons. About 5.8% of the sample is in the top ten clones.

Paper-wide results and their limitations: Clinical and demographic metadata were provided uncurated, with the amount varying by source and participant.

A word on this clone: Its antigen specificity is not known. No per-base quality is available; no much larger clone lies one base away.

The chain couples TRBV27 to TRBJ2-7, and possibly TRBD1, on 6 matching bases. Sequencing was carried out using peripheral blood. The TCR comes from a human donor in a cohort sampled during active COVID-19. The nucleotide sequence reads as follows: TGTGCCAGCAGTTTAGCGCGCAGGGGTGGCGAGCAGTACTTC. It translates to CASSLARRGGEQYF.